A selection of T cell receptor beta chains follows, all from one sample in a study of lung T cells in sarcoidosis with Löfgren's syndrome. TCRdb re-called the reads with MiXCR, one entry per CDR3 protein. The data hold 60,000 or so distinct CDR3 sequences, with about 20% observed a single time. Source material: CD4+ T cells from PBMCs. The receptors originated from a human donor with sarcoidosis (Löfgren's syndrome or another form), or a control subject (not recorded which). CDR3s include the opening cysteine and the closing phenylalanine or tryptophan. A D gene is named only where the DNA matches it firmly. Some rows mark clone size as missing; the rest say once, few, many or name a class of expanded clone.

j_gene: TRBJ2-3; v_gene: TRBV29-1; d_gene: NA; abundance: NA; CDR3nt: TGCAGCGTCCCAAATTCCGTGGGGTCACCCTCACTCACAGATACGCAGTATTTT; CDR3aa: CSVPNSVGSPSLTDTQYF
j_gene: TRBJ1-2; v_gene: TRBV20-1; d_gene: NA; abundance: many; CDR3nt: TGCAGTGCCTCTACAGGAAACTATGGCTACACCTTC; CDR3aa: CSASTGNYGYTF
j_gene: TRBJ1-6; v_gene: TRBV5-4; d_gene: NA; abundance: NA; CDR3nt: TGTGCCAGCAGCATGGCGTTCGGCTATAATTCACCCCTCCACTTT; CDR3aa: CASSMAFGYNSPLHF
j_gene: TRBJ2-3; v_gene: TRBV14; d_gene: NA; abundance: few; CDR3nt: TGTGCCAGCAGCCAAGACAGAATCACAGATACGCAGTATTTT; CDR3aa: CASSQDRITDTQYF
j_gene: TRBJ1-4; v_gene: TRBV28; d_gene: NA; abundance: many; CDR3nt: TGTGCCAGCGCCTCATGGGGAAGACACGGGGCAACTAATGAAAAACTGTTTTTT; CDR3aa: CASASWGRHGATNEKLFF
j_gene: TRBJ1-5; v_gene: TRBV19; d_gene: NA; abundance: NA; CDR3nt: TGTGCCAGTAGTATAGCGGGGAATCAGCCCCAGCATTTT; CDR3aa: CASSIAGNQPQHF
j_gene: TRBJ2-7; v_gene: TRBV19; d_gene: TRBD2; abundance: NA; CDR3nt: TGTGCCAGTAGTATGGCCCTAGCGGTCACCTACGAGCAGTACTTC; CDR3aa: CASSMALAVTYEQYF
j_gene: TRBJ2-1; v_gene: TRBV6-1; d_gene: NA; abundance: many; CDR3nt: TGTGCCAGCAGCAGCCACGGGACGATTGGTGATGAGCAGTTCTTC; CDR3aa: CASSSHGTIGDEQFF
j_gene: TRBJ1-5; v_gene: TRBV20-1; d_gene: TRBD1; abundance: many; CDR3nt: TGCAGTGCTAGAGGTCAGGGGGCGTCGGGCAATCAGCCCCAGCATTTT; CDR3aa: CSARGQGASGNQPQHF
j_gene: TRBJ2-2; v_gene: TRBV6-1; d_gene: TRBD2; abundance: many; CDR3nt: TGTGCCAGCAGCTACCTTAGCGGGATGTCGGGGACCGGGGAGCTGTTTTTT; CDR3aa: CASSYLSGMSGTGELFF
j_gene: TRBJ2-5; v_gene: TRBV6-1; d_gene: TRBD1; abundance: many; CDR3nt: TGTGCCAGCAGCCTACAGGGGATAGAAGAGACCCAGTACTTC; CDR3aa: CASSLQGIEETQYF
j_gene: TRBJ2-3; v_gene: TRBV18; d_gene: NA; abundance: NA; CDR3nt: TGTGCCAGCTCATCTGCTAGCACAGATACGCAGTATTTT; CDR3aa: CASSSASTDTQYF
j_gene: TRBJ2-7; v_gene: TRBV28; d_gene: NA; abundance: few; CDR3nt: TGTGCCAGCAGTTTAGGGGACCCCGGAATATACGAGCAGTACTTC; CDR3aa: CASSLGDPGIYEQYF
j_gene: TRBJ1-1; v_gene: TRBV25-1; d_gene: TRBD1; abundance: NA; CDR3nt: TGTGCCAGCAGTGAAGGTTTCCAGGGGGACACTGAGGCTTTCTTT; CDR3aa: CASSEGFQGDTEAFF
j_gene: TRBJ1-3; v_gene: TRBV7-9; d_gene: TRBD1; abundance: NA; CDR3nt: TGTGCCAGCAGCTTAAGGACAGGGGGAGGAAACACCATATATTTT; CDR3aa: CASSLRTGGGNTIYF
j_gene: TRBJ2-1; v_gene: TRBV5-1; d_gene: NA; abundance: once; CDR3nt: TGCGCCAGCAGCTTGGCCGGGACTTACTCCTACAATGAGCAGTCCTTC; CDR3aa: CASSLAGTYSYNEQSF
j_gene: TRBJ1-2; v_gene: TRBV5-4; d_gene: NA; abundance: many; CDR3nt: TGTGCCAGCAGTGGACGGGACAACTATGGCTACACCTTC; CDR3aa: CASSGRDNYGYTF
j_gene: TRBJ2-4; v_gene: TRBV7-2; d_gene: NA; abundance: few; CDR3nt: TGTGCCAGCAGCTTGTCTGGGAGCGACATTCAGTACTTC; CDR3aa: CASSLSGSDIQYF
j_gene: TRBJ1-5; v_gene: TRBV20-1; d_gene: NA; abundance: few; CDR3nt: TGCAGTGCTAGGGACTCTGGTGGCAATCAGCCCCAGCATTTT; CDR3aa: CSARDSGGNQPQHF
j_gene: TRBJ1-5; v_gene: TRBV19; d_gene: NA; abundance: NA; CDR3nt: TGTGCCAGTAGGCGGACTGGGGAGAGTAATCAGCCCCAGCATTTT; CDR3aa: CASRRTGESNQPQHF
j_gene: TRBJ2-7; v_gene: TRBV2; d_gene: TRBD1; abundance: few; CDR3nt: TGTGCCAGCAGGACAGGGTACGGGTTCGAGCAGTACTTC; CDR3aa: CASRTGYGFEQYF
j_gene: TRBJ2-1; v_gene: TRBV14; d_gene: NA; abundance: NA; CDR3nt: TGTGCCAGCAGCCAAGATTTAGCAAGGCAGTTCTTC; CDR3aa: CASSQDLARQFF
j_gene: TRBJ1-2; v_gene: TRBV28; d_gene: NA; abundance: few; CDR3nt: TGTGCCAGCAGTTTAGGAGTTGGACTATGGCTTCAGGATGGCTACACCTTC; CDR3aa: CASSLGVGLWLQDGYTF
j_gene: TRBJ1-2; v_gene: TRBV2; d_gene: TRBD1; abundance: NA; CDR3nt: TGTGCCAGCAGAGCGGGACAGGGCGGGGGCTACACCTTC; CDR3aa: CASRAGQGGGYTF
j_gene: TRBJ1-1; v_gene: TRBV2; d_gene: TRBD1; abundance: few; CDR3nt: TGTGCCAGCAGGGGGACAGGAGGTGAAACTGAAGCTTTCTTT; CDR3aa: CASRGTGGETEAFF
j_gene: TRBJ1-1; v_gene: TRBV19; d_gene: NA; abundance: few; CDR3nt: TGTGCCAGTAGTATCCCGGGGACCACTGAAGCTTTCTTT; CDR3aa: CASSIPGTTEAFF
j_gene: TRBJ1-1; v_gene: TRBV12-3/TRBV12-4; d_gene: NA; abundance: NA; CDR3nt: TGTGCCAGCAGCTTTAGGCGGATGAACACTGAAGCTTTCTTT; CDR3aa: CASSFRRMNTEAFF
j_gene: TRBJ1-2; v_gene: TRBV20-1; d_gene: TRBD1; abundance: many; CDR3nt: TGCAGTGCCTTGGACAGGGGAGATGGCTACACCTTC; CDR3aa: CSALDRGDGYTF
j_gene: TRBJ1-1; v_gene: TRBV3-1; d_gene: NA; abundance: few; CDR3nt: TGTGCCAGCAGCCAAGATCCCGCTTCACATGAAGCTTTCTTT; CDR3aa: CASSQDPASHEAFF
j_gene: TRBJ2-2; v_gene: TRBV28; d_gene: TRBD2; abundance: NA; CDR3nt: TGTGCCAGCAGTCCTTCGCTAGCGGGGATTAACACCGGGGAGCTGTTTTTT; CDR3aa: CASSPSLAGINTGELFF
j_gene: TRBJ1-2; v_gene: TRBV5-4; d_gene: NA; abundance: NA; CDR3nt: TGTGCCAGCAGCTTGGCCGTTCCTAACTATGGCTACACCTTC; CDR3aa: CASSLAVPNYGYTF
j_gene: TRBJ2-1; v_gene: TRBV12-3/TRBV12-4; d_gene: TRBD2; abundance: NA; CDR3nt: TGTGCCAGCAGTTTACCGGGACTAAATTCGAATGAGCAGTTCTTC; CDR3aa: CASSLPGLNSNEQFF
j_gene: TRBJ1-1; v_gene: TRBV18; d_gene: NA; abundance: many; CDR3nt: TGTGCCAGCTCACCACGAGCAGGGGACACTGAAGCTTTCTTT; CDR3aa: CASSPRAGDTEAFF
j_gene: TRBJ1-5; v_gene: TRBV2; d_gene: NA; abundance: NA; CDR3nt: TGTGCCAGCAGAGGCAACAGGGAGGAGAGCAATCAGTCCCAGCATTTT; CDR3aa: CASRGNREESNQSQHF
j_gene: TRBJ2-1; v_gene: TRBV15; d_gene: NA; abundance: many; CDR3nt: TGTGCCACCAGCAGAAGCAGGACCTCCTACAATGAGCAGTTCTTC; CDR3aa: CATSRSRTSYNEQFF
j_gene: TRBJ2-3; v_gene: TRBV12-3/TRBV12-4; d_gene: NA; abundance: few; CDR3nt: TGTGCCAGCAGGAGAAGGGACGCCCCAAGAGATACGCAGTATTTT; CDR3aa: CASRRRDAPRDTQYF
j_gene: TRBJ1-6; v_gene: TRBV6-1; d_gene: NA; abundance: many; CDR3nt: TGTGCCAGCAGTTATGAGGCCAGGAGCTCCTATAATTCACCCCTCCACTTT; CDR3aa: CASSYEARSSYNSPLHF
j_gene: TRBJ2-3; v_gene: TRBV27; d_gene: NA; abundance: medium-sized; CDR3nt: TGTGCCAGCAGTGGCCCCACAGATACGCAGTATTTT; CDR3aa: CASSGPTDTQYF
j_gene: TRBJ2-4; v_gene: TRBV28; d_gene: TRBD1; abundance: many; CDR3nt: TGTGCCAGCAGTCCCGGACAGGTTTACAACATTCAGTACTTC; CDR3aa: CASSPGQVYNIQYF
j_gene: TRBJ1-2; v_gene: TRBV20-1; d_gene: NA; abundance: many; CDR3nt: TGCAGTGCTAGAGTATCGGAACCAGGGTCTATCTATGGCTACACCTTC; CDR3aa: CSARVSEPGSIYGYTF
j_gene: TRBJ2-5; v_gene: TRBV11-2; d_gene: NA; abundance: NA; CDR3nt: TGTGCCAGCTCCCGGCTGTTACAAGAGACCCAGCACTTC; CDR3aa: CASSRLLQETQHF
j_gene: TRBJ2-5; v_gene: TRBV19; d_gene: TRBD2; abundance: many; CDR3nt: TGTGCCAGTAGGCGGGGAGGGCAAGAGACCCAGTACTTC; CDR3aa: CASRRGGQETQYF
j_gene: TRBJ1-1; v_gene: TRBV7-2; d_gene: NA; abundance: many; CDR3nt: TGTGCCAGCAGCCAGTGGGGACACATGAACACTGAAGCTTTCTTT; CDR3aa: CASSQWGHMNTEAFF
j_gene: TRBJ1-1; v_gene: TRBV12-3/TRBV12-4; d_gene: TRBD1; abundance: NA; CDR3nt: TGTGCCAGCAGACCTAAGACAGGGTATGGGGAAGCTTTCTTT; CDR3aa: CASRPKTGYGEAFF
j_gene: TRBJ2-5; v_gene: TRBV24-1; d_gene: NA; abundance: many; CDR3nt: TGTGCCACCAGTGCGTCGGGGGCTCGAGAGACCCAGTACTTC; CDR3aa: CATSASGARETQYF
j_gene: TRBJ2-5; v_gene: TRBV12-3/TRBV12-4; d_gene: NA; abundance: few; CDR3nt: TGTGCCAGCAGTTCACTTTGGACCGTGGGCGCTCAAGAGACCCAGTACTTC; CDR3aa: CASSSLWTVGAQETQYF
j_gene: TRBJ2-1; v_gene: TRBV7-9; d_gene: NA; abundance: many; CDR3nt: TGTGCCAGCAGCGAACGTTGGCGGGGGCACAATGAGCAGTTCTTC; CDR3aa: CASSERWRGHNEQFF
j_gene: TRBJ2-3; v_gene: TRBV5-1; d_gene: TRBD1; abundance: many; CDR3nt: TGCGCCAGCAGCTTGGACAGGGGGCGGACGGATACGCAGTATTTT; CDR3aa: CASSLDRGRTDTQYF
j_gene: TRBJ2-3; v_gene: TRBV6-1; d_gene: TRBD2; abundance: many; CDR3nt: TGTGCCAGCCGTGAAGGCGGGAGTAAAGATACGCAGTATTTT; CDR3aa: CASREGGSKDTQYF
j_gene: TRBJ2-6; v_gene: TRBV7-9; d_gene: NA; abundance: NA; CDR3nt: TGTGCCAGCAGCCGCCCCTCTGGGGCCAACGTCCTGACTTTC; CDR3aa: CASSRPSGANVLTF
j_gene: TRBJ1-1; v_gene: TRBV19; d_gene: NA; abundance: few; CDR3nt: TGTGCCAGTAGCGGTTATTGGGGGGAGAACACTGAAGCTTTCTTT; CDR3aa: CASSGYWGENTEAFF
j_gene: TRBJ1-5; v_gene: TRBV20-1; d_gene: TRBD1; abundance: NA; CDR3nt: TGCAGTGCTAAAGGAGGGACAGGGGATAGCAATCAGCCCCAGCATTTT; CDR3aa: CSAKGGTGDSNQPQHF
j_gene: TRBJ2-7; v_gene: TRBV19; d_gene: TRBD1; abundance: NA; CDR3nt: TGTGCCAGTAGTAGTGCCCGGGACAGGGGGTTCTTCGACGGGCAGTACTTC; CDR3aa: CASSSARDRGFFDGQYF